This is a list of T cell receptor beta chains from one sample in a study of blood T cell repertoires in COVID-19. Clones were read by immunoSEQ multiplex PCR, and TCRdb kept only the in-frame ones, dropping some. The data contain a few hundred thousand clones, roughly nine tenths of them seen just once; the ten biggest clones take up 2.5% to 3.5%. The source material was PBMCs or T cells enriched from blood (not recorded which). The receptors were sampled from a woman between 45 and 60 years old in a cohort exposed to, infected with or recovered from COVID-19 (not recorded which). CDR3s include the opening cysteine and the closing phenylalanine or tryptophan. A D gene is named only where the DNA matches it firmly. Some rows have no size entry. The others give once, few or many, or a class for an expanded clone.

>TRBV4-1|NA|NA|TRBJ1-3
CASSQDPTRGNTIYF
TGCGCCAGCAGCCAAGATCCCACGAGGGGAAACACCATATATTTT
>TRBV5-5|NA|TRBD1|TRBJ1-1
CASSLVLRTGQGPLGAFF
TGTGCCAGCAGCTTGGTTTTGCGAACGGGACAGGGGCCCCTTGGAGCTTTCTTT
>TRBV6-5|NA|TRBD1|TRBJ1-2
CASNQQGNYGYTF
TGTGCCAGCAATCAACAGGGGAATTATGGCTACACCTTC
>TRBV4-1|few|NA|TRBJ2-1
CASSQETRYNEQFF
TGCGCCAGCAGCCAAGAGACACGTTACAATGAGCAGTTCTTC
>TRBV3-1/TRBV3-2|NA|NA|TRBJ2-1
CASSPTDPENEQFF
TGTGCCAGCAGCCCGACTGATCCGGAGAATGAGCAGTTCTTC
>TRBV24-1|NA|TRBD2|TRBJ2-5
CATRGLGTLGETQYF
TGTGCCACCAGGGGACTAGGGACATTGGGAGAGACCCAGTACTTC
>TRBV24-1|once|TRBD2|TRBJ2-5
CATAASGGPDQETQYF
TGTGCCACCGCAGCTAGCGGGGGGCCGGACCAAGAGACCCAGTACTTC
>TRBV7-9|NA|TRBD1|TRBJ1-6
CASSLVLQGISPLHF
TGTGCCAGCAGCTTGGTTTTACAGGGGATTTCACCCCTCCACTTT
>TRBV11-2|NA|NA|TRBJ1-1
CASSLRGTAYTEAFF
TGTGCCAGCAGCTTACGGGGGACGGCATACACTGAAGCTTTCTTT
>TRBV7-3|NA|NA|TRBJ2-1
CASSSQTYNEQFF
TGTGCCAGCAGCTCCCAAACCTATAATGAGCAGTTCTTC
>TRBV19|NA|NA|TRBJ2-1
CASSQGSRANNEQFF
TGTGCCAGTAGCCAGGGGTCTCGGGCCAACAATGAGCAGTTCTTC
>TRBV7-9|once|NA|TRBJ1-2
CASSLNNGDYGYTF
TGTGCCAGCAGCTTAAATAACGGGGATTATGGCTACACCTTC
>TRBV5-5|NA|TRBD1|TRBJ2-6
CASSLAVSGGYSSGANVLTF
TGTGCCAGCAGCTTGGCCGTGTCAGGGGGATATTCCTCTGGGGCCAACGTCCTGACTTTC
>TRBV25-1|NA|NA|TRBJ1-1
CASTMFTEAFF
TGTGCCAGCACCATGTTTACTGAAGCTTTCTTT
>TRBV23-1|NA|TRBD1|TRBJ1-5
CASSQLKGGQGNQPQHF
TGCGCCAGCAGTCAACTCAAAGGGGGACAGGGTAATCAGCCCCAGCATTTT
>TRBV29-1|once|TRBD2|TRBJ2-7
CSVAPRVGGGAGGEQYF
TGCAGCGTCGCGCCCCGGGTTGGCGGGGGGGCAGGGGGCGAGCAGTACTTC
>TRBV6-2/TRBV6-3|NA|NA|TRBJ2-1
CASSYTPPGTNNEQFF
TGTGCCAGCAGTTATACCCCGCCGGGGACAAACAATGAGCAGTTCTTC
>TRBV28|NA|TRBD2|TRBJ2-7
CASSLSQAGGAYEQYF
TGTGCCAGCAGTTTATCCCAAGCGGGGGGTGCCTACGAGCAGTACTTC
>TRBV4-2|NA|NA|TRBJ2-5
CASSQDKRRVGETQYF
TGTGCCAGCAGCCAAGATAAGCGGAGGGTGGGAGAGACCCAGTACTTC
>TRBV7-3|NA|TRBD1|TRBJ2-7
CASSLGGTGGYEQYF
TGTGCCAGCAGCTTAGGGGGGACAGGCGGATACGAGCAGTACTTC
>TRBV4-3|once|TRBD1|TRBJ1-6
CASSQDDRGYSPLHF
TGCGCCAGCAGCCAAGATGACAGGGGGTATTCACCCCTCCACTTT
>TRBV15|few|TRBD2|TRBJ2-3
CATSRGLAVYTDTQYF
TGTGCCACCAGCAGAGGTCTAGCGGTATACACAGATACGCAGTATTTT
>TRBV27|NA|TRBD1|TRBJ1-4
CASSPEHRPRGSNEKLFF
TGTGCCAGCAGTCCCGAGCACAGGCCCAGGGGGTCTAATGAAAAACTGTTTTTT
>TRBV10-3|NA|NA|TRBJ2-2
CAISADRLEHTGELFF
TGTGCCATCAGTGCCGACAGGCTAGAACACACCGGGGAGCTGTTTTTT
>TRBV10-3|NA|TRBD1|TRBJ2-7
CAITSSPGTGAYEQYF
TGTGCCATTACTTCATCCCCCGGGACAGGAGCCTACGAGCAGTACTTC
>TRBV7-3|NA|NA|TRBJ1-1
CASSPQGPMNTEAFF
TGTGCCAGCAGCCCACAGGGTCCCATGAACACTGAAGCTTTCTTT
>TRBV6-5|NA|NA|TRBJ1-1
CASGRIQGTEAFF
TGTGCCAGCGGACGCATACAGGGCACTGAAGCTTTCTTT
>TRBV5-1|NA|TRBD1|TRBJ1-1
CASSPGTGFTEAFF
TGCGCCAGCAGCCCCGGGACAGGGTTCACTGAAGCTTTCTTT
>TRBV5-1|NA|NA|TRBJ1-1
CASSLARKNTEAFF
TGCGCCAGCAGCTTGGCCAGGAAGAACACTGAAGCTTTCTTT
>TRBV4-2|NA|NA|TRBJ1-3
CASSQEQASSGNTIYF
TGTGCCAGCAGCCAAGAACAGGCGAGCTCTGGAAACACCATATATTTT
>TRBV5-5|once|NA|TRBJ1-6
CASNPRPQSYNSPLHF
TGTGCCAGCAACCCCCGCCCGCAGTCTTATAATTCACCCCTCCACTTT
>TRBV18|NA|NA|TRBJ1-2
CASSPPDSAVYGYTF
TGTGCCAGCTCACCGCCTGACAGTGCGGTCTATGGCTACACCTTC
>TRBV28|NA|TRBD2|TRBJ2-3
CASSRGGAGGDTQYF
TGTGCCAGCAGCAGAGGAGGAGCGGGGGGGGATACGCAGTATTTT
>TRBV5-6|NA|NA|TRBJ2-2
CASSLERNRELFF
TGTGCCAGCAGCTTGGAGAGGAATCGGGAGCTGTTTTTT
>TRBV11-2|NA|TRBD1|TRBJ1-2
CASSSTGYYGYTF
TGTGCCAGCAGCTCGACAGGGTACTATGGCTACACCTTC
>TRBV30|NA|NA|TRBJ1-2
CALRRGVGYTF
TGTGCCCTCAGGAGGGGCGTTGGCTACACCTTC
>TRBV5-1|NA|NA|TRBJ1-1
CASSFADLNTEAFF
TGCGCCAGCAGCTTCGCGGATTTGAACACTGAAGCTTTCTTT
>TRBV19|NA|TRBD2|TRBJ2-7
CASSIGLAEDYVYEQYF
TGTGCCAGTAGTATAGGGCTAGCGGAAGATTATGTGTACGAGCAGTACTTC
>TRBV7-6|NA|TRBD2|TRBJ2-1
CASSLSAGAYNEQFF
TGTGCCAGCAGCTTATCAGCGGGGGCCTACAATGAGCAGTTCTTC
>TRBV5-4|few|NA|TRBJ1-2
CASSLFGGATPLNYGYTF
TGTGCCAGCAGCTTGTTTGGGGGGGCGACGCCCTTAAACTATGGCTACACCTTC
>TRBV4-1|NA|NA|TRBJ1-2
CASSLTDTINYGYTF
TGCGCCAGCAGCCTGACAGATACTATTAACTATGGCTACACCTTC
>TRBV19|few|NA|TRBJ1-4
CASSGQTRRNEKLFF
TGTGCCAGTAGTGGACAGACGAGGAGAAATGAAAAACTGTTTTTT
>TRBV4-1|NA|NA|TRBJ2-1
CASSHGLRDEQFF
TGCGCCAGCAGCCATGGGTTGCGGGATGAGCAGTTCTTC
>TRBV7-2|NA|NA|TRBJ1-4
CASRFAGSRGEKLFF
TGTGCCAGCAGGTTCGCCGGGTCCCGGGGTGAAAAACTGTTTTTT
>TRBV6-5|NA|NA|TRBJ1-2
CASSYSTRRGYGYTF
TGTGCCAGCAGTTACTCGACCAGGCGGGGATATGGCTACACCTTC
>TRBV5-4|NA|TRBD2|TRBJ2-5
CASSLGGGNQETQYF
TGTGCCAGCAGCTTGGGCGGGGGGAACCAAGAGACCCAGTACTTC
>TRBV6-5|NA|NA|TRBJ2-4
CASSYSGGRNIQYF
TGTGCCAGCAGTTACTCGGGGGGGCGGAACATTCAGTACTTC